This T cell receptor beta chain stems from a study of OX40 agonist ivuxolimab in advanced cancers. Systemic immunosuppression or autoimmune disease history was grounds to exclude patients. This CDR3 region has 15 residues. Germline V gene sequence: CDR1 SGHVS, CDR2 FQNEAQ. The V end was cut by 3 bases, the J end by 0 bases, with 9 bases between. Measured with immunoSEQ multiplex PCR; TCRdb has only the in-frame clones, and not every one. This sample has approximately 82,000 clones; approximately 85% occur once, and the top ten carry 2.4%. The chain couples TRBV7-8 to TRBJ1-3, with D uncertain. This clonotype was sampled from an adult with an advanced solid tumor such as melanoma, head and neck, liver or kidney cancer. The starting material was CD4+ or CD8+ T cells sorted from blood, obtained in a trial of the OX40 agonist ivuxolimab. The DNA of the CDR3 is TGTGCCAGCAGCTTGGGGTCTTACTCTGGAAACACCATATATTTT. Translation: CASSLGSYSGNTIYF.